This T cell receptor (beta chain) appears in the sequencing data of a study of blood T cell repertoires in COVID-19. Across the whole study: The study drew acute and convalescent COVID-19 samples from the United States, Italy and Spain. Sources were T cells, B-cell-depleted T cells, or PBMCs; the material itself was cDNA or gDNA.

The germline gives CDR1 KGHSH, CDR2 LQKENI. V lost 6 bases and J 2 bases, leaving 17 bases between the germline ends. The CDR3 spans 16 residues. Study processing details: Nucleated cell number was recorded as an estimate derived from reference gene primer amplification. Generated by immunoSEQ multiplex PCR, the TCRdb table keeps only in-frame clones and is missing some. V and J calls and clone size are those listed in that table; D and trimming were worked out from the DNA. The sample holds a few hundred thousand clones, around 88% seen once. Input material: peripheral blood. The receptor comes from a woman in her fifties or sixties with acute or convalescent COVID-19. The J gene is TRBJ1-3, the V gene TRBV18, with a weak D call TRBD1 (6 bases). The CDR3 sequence is CASSPGRGIAGNTIYF. CDR3 bases: TGTGCCAGCTCTCCAGGCAGGGGAATCGCTGGAAACACCATATATTTT.